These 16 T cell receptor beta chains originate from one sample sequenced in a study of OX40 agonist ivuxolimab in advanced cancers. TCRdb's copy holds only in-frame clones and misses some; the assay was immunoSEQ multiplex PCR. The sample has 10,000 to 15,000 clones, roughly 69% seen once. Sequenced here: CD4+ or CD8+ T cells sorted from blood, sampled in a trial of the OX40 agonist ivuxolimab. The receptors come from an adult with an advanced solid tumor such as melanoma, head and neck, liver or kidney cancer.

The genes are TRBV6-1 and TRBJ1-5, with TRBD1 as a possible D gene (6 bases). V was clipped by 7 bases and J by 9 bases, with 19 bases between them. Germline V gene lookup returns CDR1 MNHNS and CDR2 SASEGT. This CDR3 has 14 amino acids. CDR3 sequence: CASTPGRGARPQHF. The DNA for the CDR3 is TGTGCCAGCACTCCCGGCCGGGGGGCGAGGCCCCAGCATTTT.

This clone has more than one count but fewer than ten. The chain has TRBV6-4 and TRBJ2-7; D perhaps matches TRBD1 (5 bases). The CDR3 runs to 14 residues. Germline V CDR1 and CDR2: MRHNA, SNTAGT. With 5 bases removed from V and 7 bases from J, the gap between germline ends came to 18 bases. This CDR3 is CASSSGRIHREQYF. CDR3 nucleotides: TGTGCCAGCAGTTCCGGACGGATCCACAGGGAGCAGTACTTC.

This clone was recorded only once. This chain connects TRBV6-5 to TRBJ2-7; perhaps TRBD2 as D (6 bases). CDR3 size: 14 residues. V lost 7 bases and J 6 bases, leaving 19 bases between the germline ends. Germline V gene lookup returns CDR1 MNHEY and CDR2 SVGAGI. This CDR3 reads CASTGDGPFGEQYF. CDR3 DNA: TGTGCCAGCACGGGGGACGGGCCCTTTGGCGAGCAGTACTTC.

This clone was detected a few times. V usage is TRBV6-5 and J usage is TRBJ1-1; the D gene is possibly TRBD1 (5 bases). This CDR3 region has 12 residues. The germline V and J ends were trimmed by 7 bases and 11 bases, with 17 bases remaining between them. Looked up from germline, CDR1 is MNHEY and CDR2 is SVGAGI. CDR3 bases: TGTGCCAGCACCCCTATGGGGGGGTTGGCTTTCTTT. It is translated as CASTPMGGLAFF.

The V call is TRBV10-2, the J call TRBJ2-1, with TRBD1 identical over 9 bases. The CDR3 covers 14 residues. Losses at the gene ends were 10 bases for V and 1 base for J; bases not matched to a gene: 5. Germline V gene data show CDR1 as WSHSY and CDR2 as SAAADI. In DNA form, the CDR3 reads TGCGCCACCGCTGACAGGGGGTCCTACAATGAGCAGTTCTTC. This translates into CATADRGSYNEQFF.

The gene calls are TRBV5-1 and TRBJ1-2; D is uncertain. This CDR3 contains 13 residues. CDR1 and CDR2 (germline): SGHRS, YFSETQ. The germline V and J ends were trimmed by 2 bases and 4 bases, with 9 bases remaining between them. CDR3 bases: TGCGCCAGCAGCTTTGGGCAGTTCTATGGCTACACCTTC. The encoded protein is CASSFGQFYGYTF. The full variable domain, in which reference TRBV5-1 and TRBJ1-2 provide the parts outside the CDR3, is KAGVTQTPRYLIKTRGQQVTLSCSPISGHRSVSWYQQTPGQGLQFLFEYFSETQRNKGNFPGRFSGRQFSNSRSEMNVSTLELGDSALYLCASSFGQFYGYTFGSGTRLTVV.

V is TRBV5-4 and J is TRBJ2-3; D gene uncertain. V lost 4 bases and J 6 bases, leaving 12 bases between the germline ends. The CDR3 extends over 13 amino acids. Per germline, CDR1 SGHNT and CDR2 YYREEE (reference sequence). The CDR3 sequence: CASSPGPLDTQYF. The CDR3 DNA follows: TGTGCCAGCAGCCCGGGTCCCTTGGATACGCAGTATTTT.

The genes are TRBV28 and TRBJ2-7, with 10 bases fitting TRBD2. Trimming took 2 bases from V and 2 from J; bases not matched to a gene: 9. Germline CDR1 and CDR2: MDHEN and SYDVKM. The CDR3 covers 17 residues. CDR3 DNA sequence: TGTGCCAGCAGTTTAGAGTCTAGCGGGAGATCGGCCTACGAGCAGTACTTC. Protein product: CASSLESSGRSAYEQYF.

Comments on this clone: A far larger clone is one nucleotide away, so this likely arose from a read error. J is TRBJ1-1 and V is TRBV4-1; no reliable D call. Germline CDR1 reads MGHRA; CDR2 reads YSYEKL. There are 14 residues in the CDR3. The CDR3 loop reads CASSQGPRNIEAFF. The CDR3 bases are TGCGCCAGCAGCCAAGGTCCACGTAACATTGAAGCTTTCTTT.

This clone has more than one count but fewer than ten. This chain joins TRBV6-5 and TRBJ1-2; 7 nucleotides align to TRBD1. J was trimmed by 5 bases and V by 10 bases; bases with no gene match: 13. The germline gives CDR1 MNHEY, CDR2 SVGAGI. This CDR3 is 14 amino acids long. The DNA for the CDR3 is TGTGCCACCTACCAAACAGGGGTGGTATATGGCTACACCTTC. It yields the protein CATYQTGVVYGYTF.

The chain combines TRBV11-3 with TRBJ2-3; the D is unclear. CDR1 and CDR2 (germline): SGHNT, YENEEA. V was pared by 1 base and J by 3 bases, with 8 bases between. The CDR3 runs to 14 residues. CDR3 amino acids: CASSLAASTDTQYF. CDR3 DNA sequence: TGTGCCAGCAGCTTAGCCGCCAGTACAGATACGCAGTATTTT.

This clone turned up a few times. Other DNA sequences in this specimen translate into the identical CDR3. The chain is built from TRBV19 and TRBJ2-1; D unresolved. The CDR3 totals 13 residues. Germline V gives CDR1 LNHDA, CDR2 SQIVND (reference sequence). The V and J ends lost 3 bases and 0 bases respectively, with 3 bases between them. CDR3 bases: TGTGCCAGTAGTATCGACTCCTACAATGAGCAGTTCTTC. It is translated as CASSIDSYNEQFF.

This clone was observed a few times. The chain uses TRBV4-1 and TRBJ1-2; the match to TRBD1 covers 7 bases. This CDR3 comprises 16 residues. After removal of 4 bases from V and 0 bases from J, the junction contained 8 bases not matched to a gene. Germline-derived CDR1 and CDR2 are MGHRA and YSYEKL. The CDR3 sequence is CASSPRGQKANYGYTF. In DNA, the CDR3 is TGCGCCAGCAGCCCGAGGGGACAGAAAGCTAACTATGGCTACACCTTC.

CDR3: CSVLSDNLSYEQYF. The CDR3 DNA reads TGCAGCGTTCTGTCGGACAATCTCTCCTACGAGCAGTACTTC. J is TRBJ2-7 and V is TRBV29-1, with D perhaps matching TRBD1 (5 bases). V shed 5 bases and J shed 0 bases, with 14 bases lying between them. This CDR3 comprises 14 residues. Per germline, CDR1 SQVTM and CDR2 ANQGSEA.

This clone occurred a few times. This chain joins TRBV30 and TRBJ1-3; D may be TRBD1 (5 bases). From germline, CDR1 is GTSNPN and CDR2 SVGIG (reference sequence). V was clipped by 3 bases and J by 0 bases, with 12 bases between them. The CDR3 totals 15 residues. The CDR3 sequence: CAWRVEDTSGNTIYF. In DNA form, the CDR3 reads TGTGCCTGGAGAGTTGAGGACACCTCTGGAAACACCATATATTTT.

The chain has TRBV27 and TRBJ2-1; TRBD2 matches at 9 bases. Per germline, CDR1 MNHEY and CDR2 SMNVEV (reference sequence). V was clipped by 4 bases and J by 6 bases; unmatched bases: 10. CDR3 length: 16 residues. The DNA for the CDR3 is TGTGCCAGCAGTTCATACTTAGCGGGAGTGGGCAATGAGCAGTTCTTC. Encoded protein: CASSSYLAGVGNEQFF.